The rows below give T cell receptor beta chains drawn from one sample of a study of post-analysis software for immune sequencing data. TCRdb independently ran MiXCR on the PCR reads; one entry per CDR3 protein. The sample lists 700,000 to 800,000 distinct CDR3 sequences; 25% to 30% were seen once. Sequencing was performed on blood. Receptors were obtained from a girl aged 5-17 years with multiple sclerosis. Both conserved end residues are part of each CDR3. D genes are given only for firm matches. For some rows the clone size is stated as once, few or many, or as a class when expanded; others skip it.

TRBV29-1	many	TRBJ1-2	-	TGCAGCGTTGGGAAGGGTGACTATGGCTACACCTTC	CSVGKGDYGYTF
TRBV7-8	once	TRBJ2-3	TRBD1	TGTGCCAGCAGGTTGGTTGGACAGGGTCTGCCAGATACGCAGTATTTT	CASRLVGQGLPDTQYF
TRBV20-1	-	TRBJ1-1	-	TGCAGTGGCCTGACATTGGGGATGAACACTGAAGCTTTCTTT	CSGLTLGMNTEAFF
TRBV7-2	-	TRBJ2-7	-	TGTGCCAGCAGCTTATACCTTAGGATTACGGCGGGGCAGTACTTC	CASSLYLRITAGQYF
TRBV6-5	few	TRBJ1-1	-	TGTGCCAGCAGTCGATCGACAGAGAACACTGAAGCTTTCTTT	CASSRSTENTEAFF
TRBV20-1	-	TRBJ2-7	TRBD1	TGCAGTGCTAGGAACCGGGACAGGGAGACCCACTCCTACGAGCAGTACTTC	CSARNRDRETHSYEQYF
TRBV27	-	TRBJ2-7	-	TGTGCCAGCAGTAGGGCCGTCGGGGGTTACGAGCAGTACTTC	CASSRAVGGYEQYF
TRBV5-1	-	TRBJ1-4	TRBD1	TGCGCCAGCAGCCCAGGGGACAGCCTGTTTGCAACTAATGAAAAACTGTTTTTT	CASSPGDSLFATNEKLFF
TRBV5-1	few	TRBJ2-5	TRBD2	TGCGCCAGCAGCCGGGAGGGCGCATATGAAGAGACCCAGTACTTC	CASSREGAYEETQYF
TRBV6-6	-	TRBJ1-5	-	TGTGCCGGCAGTTACTCGGAACGAGATCAGCCCCAGCATTTT	CAGSYSERDQPQHF
TRBV10-3	-	TRBJ2-7	-	TGTGCCATCAGTGGTGAGGGCCACGAGCAGTACTTC	CAISGEGHEQYF
TRBV5-1	once	TRBJ2-2	TRBD1	TGCGCCAGCAGTTGGGACAGGGGGAACACCGGGGAGCTGTTTTTT	CASSWDRGNTGELFF
TRBV3-1	-	TRBJ1-4	-	TGTGCCAGCAGCCAAGTAGAGGAGAATGAAAAACTGTTTTTT	CASSQVEENEKLFF
TRBV27	-	TRBJ2-7	-	TGTGCCAGCAGTTGGGGGTTAAACCACTACGAGCAGTACTTC	CASSWGLNHYEQYF
TRBV29-1	-	TRBJ2-7	TRBD1	TGCAGCGTTGAAGTCAGGGGGCACTACGAGCAGTACTTC	CSVEVRGHYEQYF
TRBV3-1	-	TRBJ1-5	-	TGTGCCAGCAGCCCGAACTTCGTTCAGCCCCAGCATTTT	CASSPNFVQPQHF
TRBV7-2	many	TRBJ2-5	-	TGTGCCAGCAGCTATCGAGTCCAAGAGACCCAGTACTTC	CASSYRVQETQYF
TRBV20-1	-	TRBJ2-1	TRBD2	TGCAGTGCTCGTTGGCTAGCGGGAGGAGAGCAGTTCTTC	CSARWLAGGEQFF
TRBV19	-	TRBJ2-4	-	TGTGCCAGTAGTATAGCTGGGACAACTTCGAGAAACATTCAGTACTTC	CASSIAGTTSRNIQYF
TRBV11-2	few	TRBJ2-7	TRBD1	TGTGCCAGCAGCTTTGGGACAGGGGGCGAATTCGGGCAGTACTTC	CASSFGTGGEFGQYF
TRBV10-3	-	TRBJ2-1	-	TGTGCCATCAGTGAGTCAATGAATGAGCAGTTCTTC	CAISESMNEQFF
TRBV5-1	many	TRBJ2-5	-	TGCGCCAGCAGCGAACAAGGGGAGACCCAGTACTTC	CASSEQGETQYF
TRBV5-1	-	TRBJ1-4	-	TGCGCCAGCAGGTCGGGCGGCCCAACTAATGAAAAACTGTTTTTT	CASRSGGPTNEKLFF
TRBV3-1	few	TRBJ2-3	TRBD2	TGTGCCAGCAGCCAAGAGGCTGGCGGGAGCTTTTTCACAGATACGCAGTATTTT	CASSQEAGGSFFTDTQYF
TRBV5-1	-	TRBJ2-7	TRBD1	TGCGCCAGCAGTTTACCCGGGACAGCAACTCAAAAATACTCCTACGAGCAGTACTTC	CASSLPGTATQKYSYEQYF
TRBV20-1	few	TRBJ2-3	TRBD1	TGCAGTGCCTCGCACTCGGGCGACAGGGAAAACACAGATACGCAGTATTTT	CSASHSGDRENTDTQYF